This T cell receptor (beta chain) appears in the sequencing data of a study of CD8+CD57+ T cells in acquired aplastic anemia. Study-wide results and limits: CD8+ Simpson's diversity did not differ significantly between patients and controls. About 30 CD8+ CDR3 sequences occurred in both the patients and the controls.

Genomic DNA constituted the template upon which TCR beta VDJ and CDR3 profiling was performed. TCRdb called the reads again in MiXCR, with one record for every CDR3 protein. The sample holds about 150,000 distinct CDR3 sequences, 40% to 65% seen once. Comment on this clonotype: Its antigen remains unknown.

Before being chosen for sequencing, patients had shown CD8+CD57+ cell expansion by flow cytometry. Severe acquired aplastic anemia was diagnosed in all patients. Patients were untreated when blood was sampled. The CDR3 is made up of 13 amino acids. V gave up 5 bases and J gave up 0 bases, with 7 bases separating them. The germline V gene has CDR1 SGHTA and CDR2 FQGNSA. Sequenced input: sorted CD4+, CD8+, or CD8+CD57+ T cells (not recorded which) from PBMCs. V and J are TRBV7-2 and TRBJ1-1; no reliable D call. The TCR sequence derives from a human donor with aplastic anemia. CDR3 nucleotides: TGTGCCAGCAGCACCCAACTGAACACTGAAGCTTTCTTT. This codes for CASSTQLNTEAFF.